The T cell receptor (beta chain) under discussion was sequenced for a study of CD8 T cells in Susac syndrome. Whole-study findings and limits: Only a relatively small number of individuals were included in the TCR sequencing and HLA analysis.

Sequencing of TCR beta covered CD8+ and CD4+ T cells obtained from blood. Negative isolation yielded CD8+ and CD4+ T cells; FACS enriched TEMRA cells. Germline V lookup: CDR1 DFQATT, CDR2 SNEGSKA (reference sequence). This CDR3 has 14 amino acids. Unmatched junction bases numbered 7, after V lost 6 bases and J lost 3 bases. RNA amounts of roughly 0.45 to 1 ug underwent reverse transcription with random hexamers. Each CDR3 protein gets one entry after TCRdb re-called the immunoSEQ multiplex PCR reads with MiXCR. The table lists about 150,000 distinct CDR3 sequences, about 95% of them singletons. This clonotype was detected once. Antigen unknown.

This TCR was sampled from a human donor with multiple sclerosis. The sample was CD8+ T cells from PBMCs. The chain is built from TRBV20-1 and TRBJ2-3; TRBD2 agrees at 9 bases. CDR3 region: CSAGGGVRTDTQYF. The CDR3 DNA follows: TGCAGTGCAGGCGGGGGGGTTCGGACAGATACGCAGTATTTT.